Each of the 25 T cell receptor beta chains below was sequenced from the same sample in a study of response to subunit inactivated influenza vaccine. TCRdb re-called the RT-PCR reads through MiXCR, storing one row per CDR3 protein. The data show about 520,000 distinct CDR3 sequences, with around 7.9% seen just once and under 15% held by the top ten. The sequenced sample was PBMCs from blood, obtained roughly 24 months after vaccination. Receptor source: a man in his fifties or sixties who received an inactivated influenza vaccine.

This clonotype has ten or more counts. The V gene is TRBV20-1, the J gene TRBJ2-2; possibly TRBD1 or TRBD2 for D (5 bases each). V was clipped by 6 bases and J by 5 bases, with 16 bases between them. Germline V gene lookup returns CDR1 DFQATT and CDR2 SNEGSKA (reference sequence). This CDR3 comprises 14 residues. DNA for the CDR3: TGCAGTGCCAAGAACGCTGAGGGGACCGGGGAGCTGTTTTTT. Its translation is CSAKNAEGTGELFF.

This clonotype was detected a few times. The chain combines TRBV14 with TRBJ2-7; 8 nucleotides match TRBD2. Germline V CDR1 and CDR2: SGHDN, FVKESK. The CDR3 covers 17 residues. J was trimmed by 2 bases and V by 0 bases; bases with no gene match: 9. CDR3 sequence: CASSQDWGLDTAYEQYF. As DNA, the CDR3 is TGTGCCAGCAGCCAAGATTGGGGACTAGATACCGCCTACGAGCAGTACTTC.

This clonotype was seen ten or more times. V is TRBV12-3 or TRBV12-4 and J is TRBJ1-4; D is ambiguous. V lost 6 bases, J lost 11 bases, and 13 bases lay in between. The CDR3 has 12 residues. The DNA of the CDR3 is TGTGCCAGCAGACCCCCGGGAGGGAAACTGTTTTTT. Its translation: CASRPPGGKLFF.

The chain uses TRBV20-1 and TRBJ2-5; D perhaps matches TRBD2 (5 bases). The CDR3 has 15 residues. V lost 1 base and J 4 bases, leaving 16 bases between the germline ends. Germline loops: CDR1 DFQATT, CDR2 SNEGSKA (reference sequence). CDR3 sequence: CSARVSYGRGETQYF. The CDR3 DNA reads TGCAGTGCTAGAGTTAGCTACGGACGGGGAGAGACCCAGTACTTC.

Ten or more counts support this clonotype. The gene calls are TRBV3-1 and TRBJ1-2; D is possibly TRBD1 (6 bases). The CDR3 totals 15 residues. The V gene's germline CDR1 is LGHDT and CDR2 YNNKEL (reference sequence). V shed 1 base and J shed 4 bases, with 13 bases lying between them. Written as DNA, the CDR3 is TGTGCCAGCAGCCAAGGTTTACAGGGACCCTATGGCTACACCTTC. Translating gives CASSQGLQGPYGYTF.

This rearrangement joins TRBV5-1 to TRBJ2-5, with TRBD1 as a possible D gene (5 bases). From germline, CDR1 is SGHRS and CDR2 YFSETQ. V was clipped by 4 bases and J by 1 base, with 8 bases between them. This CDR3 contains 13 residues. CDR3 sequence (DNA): TGCGCCAGCAGCGCGGACATCCAAGAGACCCAGTACTTC. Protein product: CASSADIQETQYF.

CDR3 protein: CASSQDSGSYQETQYF. CDR3 sequence (DNA): TGCGCCAGCAGCCAAGATAGCGGGAGCTACCAAGAGACCCAGTACTTC. The V call is TRBV4-3, the J call TRBJ2-5; TRBD2 matches 9 bases. Looked up from germline, CDR1 is LGHNA and CDR2 is YSLEER. V was pared by 0 bases and J by 0 bases, with 2 bases of the junction left unmatched. The CDR3 consists of 16 residues.

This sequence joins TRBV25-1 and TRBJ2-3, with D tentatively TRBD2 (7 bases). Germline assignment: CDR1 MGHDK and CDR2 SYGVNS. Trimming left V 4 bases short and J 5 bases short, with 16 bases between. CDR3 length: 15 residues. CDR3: CASSAWGGAGDTQYF. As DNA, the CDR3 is TGTGCCAGCAGTGCCTGGGGGGGCGCGGGAGATACGCAGTATTTT.

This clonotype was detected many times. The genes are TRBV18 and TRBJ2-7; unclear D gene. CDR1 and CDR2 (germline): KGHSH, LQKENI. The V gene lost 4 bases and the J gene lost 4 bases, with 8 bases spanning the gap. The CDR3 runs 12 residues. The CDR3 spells CASSLVNYEQYF. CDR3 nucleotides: TGTGCCAGCTCACTAGTTAATTACGAGCAGTACTTC.

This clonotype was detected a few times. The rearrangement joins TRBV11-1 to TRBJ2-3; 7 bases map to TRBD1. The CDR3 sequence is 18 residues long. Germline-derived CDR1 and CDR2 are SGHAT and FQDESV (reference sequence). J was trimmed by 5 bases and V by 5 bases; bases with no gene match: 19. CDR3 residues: CASSARLPGQKVVDTQYF. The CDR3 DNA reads TGTGCCAGCAGCGCACGTCTACCGGGACAGAAAGTAGTAGATACGCAGTATTTT. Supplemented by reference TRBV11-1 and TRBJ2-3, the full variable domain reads EAEVAQSPRYKITEKSQAVAFWCDPISGHATLYWYRQILGQGPELLVQFQDESVVDDSQLPKDRFSAERLKGVDSTLKIQPAELGDSAMYLCASSARLPGQKVVDTQYFGPGTRLTVL.

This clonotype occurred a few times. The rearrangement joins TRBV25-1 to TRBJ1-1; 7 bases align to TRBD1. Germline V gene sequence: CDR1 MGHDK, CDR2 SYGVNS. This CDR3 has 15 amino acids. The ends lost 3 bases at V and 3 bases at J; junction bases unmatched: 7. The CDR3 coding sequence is TGTGCCAGCAGTGATGCCCAGGGGGGGGACACTGAAGCTTTCTTT. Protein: CASSDAQGGDTEAFF. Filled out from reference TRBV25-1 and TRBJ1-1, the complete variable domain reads EADIYQTPRYLVIGTGKKITLECSQTMGHDKMYWYQQDPGMELHLIHYSYGVNSTEKGDLSSESTVSRIRTEHFPLTLESARPSHTSQYLCASSDAQGGDTEAFFGQGTRLTVV.

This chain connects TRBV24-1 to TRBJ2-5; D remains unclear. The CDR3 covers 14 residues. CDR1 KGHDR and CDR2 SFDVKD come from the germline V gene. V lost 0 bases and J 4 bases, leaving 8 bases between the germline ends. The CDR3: CATSDLGQSETQYF. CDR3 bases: TGTGCCACCAGTGATTTGGGGCAGTCAGAGACCCAGTACTTC.

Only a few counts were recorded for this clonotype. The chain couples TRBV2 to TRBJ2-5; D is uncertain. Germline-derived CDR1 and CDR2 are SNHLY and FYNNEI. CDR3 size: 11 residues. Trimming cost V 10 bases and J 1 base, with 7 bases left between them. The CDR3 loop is CAINSQETQYF. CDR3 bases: TGTGCCATCAACTCCCAAGAGACCCAGTACTTC.

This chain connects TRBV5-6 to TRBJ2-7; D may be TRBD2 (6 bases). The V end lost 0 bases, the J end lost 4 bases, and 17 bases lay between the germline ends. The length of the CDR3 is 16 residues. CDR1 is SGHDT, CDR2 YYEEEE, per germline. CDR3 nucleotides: TGTGCCAGCAGCTTGGCGGTAAGGGGACTTGCTTACGAGCAGTACTTC. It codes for CASSLAVRGLAYEQYF.

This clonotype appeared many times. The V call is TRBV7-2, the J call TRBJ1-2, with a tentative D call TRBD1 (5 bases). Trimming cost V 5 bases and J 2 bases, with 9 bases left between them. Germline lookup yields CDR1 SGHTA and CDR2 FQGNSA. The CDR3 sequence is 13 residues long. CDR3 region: CASSAGRNYGYTF. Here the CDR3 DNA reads TGTGCCAGCAGCGCGGGACGGAACTATGGCTACACCTTC.

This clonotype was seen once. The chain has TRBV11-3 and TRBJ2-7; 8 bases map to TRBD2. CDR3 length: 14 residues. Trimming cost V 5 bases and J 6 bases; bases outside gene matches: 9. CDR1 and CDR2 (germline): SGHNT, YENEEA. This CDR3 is CASSDNGGGSEQYF. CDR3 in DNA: TGTGCCAGCAGCGACAACGGCGGGGGGTCCGAGCAGTACTTC.

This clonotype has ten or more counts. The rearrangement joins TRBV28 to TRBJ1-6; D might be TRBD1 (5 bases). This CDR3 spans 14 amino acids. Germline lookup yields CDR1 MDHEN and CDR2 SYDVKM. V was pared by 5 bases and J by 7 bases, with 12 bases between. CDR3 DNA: TGTGCCAGCAGTCCGGGACTAGGCAATTCACCCCTCCACTTT. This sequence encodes CASSPGLGNSPLHF.

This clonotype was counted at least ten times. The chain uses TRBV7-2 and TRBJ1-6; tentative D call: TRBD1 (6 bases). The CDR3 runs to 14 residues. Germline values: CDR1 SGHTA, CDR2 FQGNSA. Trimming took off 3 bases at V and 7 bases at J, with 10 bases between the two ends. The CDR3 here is CASSFRGRNSPLHF. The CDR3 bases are TGTGCCAGCAGCTTCAGGGGAAGGAATTCACCCCTCCACTTT.

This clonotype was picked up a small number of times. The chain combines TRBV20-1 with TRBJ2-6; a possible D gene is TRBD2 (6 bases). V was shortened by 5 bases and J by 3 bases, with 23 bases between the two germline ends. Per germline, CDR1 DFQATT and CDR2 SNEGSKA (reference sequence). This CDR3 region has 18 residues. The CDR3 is CSAANRGGPQYGANVLTF. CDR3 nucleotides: TGCAGTGCTGCTAACCGGGGAGGCCCCCAGTATGGGGCCAACGTCCTGACTTTC.

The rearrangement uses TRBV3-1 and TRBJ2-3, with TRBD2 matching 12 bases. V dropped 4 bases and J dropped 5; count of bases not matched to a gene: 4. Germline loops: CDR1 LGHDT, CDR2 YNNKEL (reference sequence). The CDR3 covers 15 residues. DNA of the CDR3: TGTGCCAGCAGCCTGCGACTAGCGGGGGAAGATACGCAGTATTTT. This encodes CASSLRLAGEDTQYF.

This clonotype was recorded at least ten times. CDR3 in DNA: TGCAGTGCTAGAGGGACAGAAGACTACGAGCAGTACTTC. Its translation is CSARGTEDYEQYF. This chain links TRBV20-1 with TRBJ2-7; weak D call: TRBD1 (6 bases). Trimming shortened V by 1 base and J by 3 bases, and 10 bases separated the two germline ends. The CDR3 length is 13 residues. Germline V lookup: CDR1 DFQATT, CDR2 SNEGSKA (reference sequence).

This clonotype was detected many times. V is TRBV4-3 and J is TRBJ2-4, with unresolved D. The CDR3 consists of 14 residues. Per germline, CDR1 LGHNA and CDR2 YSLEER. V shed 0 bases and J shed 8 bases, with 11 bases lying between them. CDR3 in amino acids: CASSQDRDQDIQYF. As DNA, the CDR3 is TGCGCCAGCAGCCAAGATCGTGACCAGGACATTCAGTACTTC.

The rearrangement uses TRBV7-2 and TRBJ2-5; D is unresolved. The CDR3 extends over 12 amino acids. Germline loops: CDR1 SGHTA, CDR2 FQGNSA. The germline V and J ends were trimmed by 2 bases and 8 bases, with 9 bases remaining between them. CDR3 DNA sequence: TGTGCCAGCAGCTTATTTGGGCTTACCCAGTACTTC. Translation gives CASSLFGLTQYF.

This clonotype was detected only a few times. The CDR3 loop is CASSPSRGGFEKLFF. CDR3 in DNA: TGTGCCAGCAGCCCCTCGAGAGGGGGTTTTGAAAAACTGTTTTTT. The rearrangement joins TRBV3-1 to TRBJ1-4, with D perhaps matching TRBD1 (6 bases). Trimming pared 4 bases from V and 7 bases from J, leaving 16 bases between. The CDR3 covers 15 residues. Looked up from germline, CDR1 is LGHDT and CDR2 is YNNKEL (reference sequence).

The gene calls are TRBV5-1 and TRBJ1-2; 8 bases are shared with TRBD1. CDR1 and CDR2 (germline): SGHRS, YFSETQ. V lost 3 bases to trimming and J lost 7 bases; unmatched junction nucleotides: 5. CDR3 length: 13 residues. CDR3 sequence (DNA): TGCGCCAGCAGCTCCGACAGGGGAAGTGGCTACACCTTC. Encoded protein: CASSSDRGSGYTF.